Below are 3 T cell receptor beta chains sequenced from a single sample in a study of OX40 agonist ivuxolimab in advanced cancers. TCRdb's table, derived via immunoSEQ multiplex PCR, lists solely in-frame clones and lacks some. The profile shows roughly 61,000 clones, 91% of them singletons. Sequenced here: CD4+ or CD8+ T cells sorted from blood, sampled in a trial of the OX40 agonist ivuxolimab. These receptor sequences come from an adult with an advanced solid tumor such as melanoma, head and neck, liver or kidney cancer.

The V and J genes are TRBV7-9 and TRBJ1-1; D may be TRBD1 (6 bases). Trimming removed 5 bases from V and 1 base from J, with 11 bases in between. Germline V gives CDR1 SEHNR, CDR2 FQNEAQ (reference sequence). The CDR3 runs to 14 residues. CDR3 bases: TGTGCCAGCAGCCCGGAAGGGGGGAACACTGAAGCTTTCTTT. Amino acid sequence: CASSPEGGNTEAFF.

The CDR3 loop reads CASSIAGNLYYGYTF. The CDR3 DNA is TGTGCCAGTAGTATAGCAGGGAACCTTTACTATGGCTACACCTTC. The chain carries TRBV19 and TRBJ1-2; the D gene is possibly TRBD1 (5 bases). Germline assignment: CDR1 LNHDA and CDR2 SQIVND (reference sequence). The CDR3 runs 15 residues. V gave up 1 base and J gave up 3 bases, with 12 bases separating them.

J is TRBJ2-1 and V is TRBV5-1; 8 nucleotides match TRBD1. The CDR3 runs to 15 residues. Germline-derived CDR1 and CDR2 are SGHRS and YFSETQ. The junction had 7 bases not matched to a gene; V was cut back by 0 bases and J by 8 bases. As DNA, the CDR3 is TGCGCCAGCAGCTTGGACAGGGGGGTGTCCGATGAGCAGTTCTTC. Its protein product is CASSLDRGVSDEQFF.